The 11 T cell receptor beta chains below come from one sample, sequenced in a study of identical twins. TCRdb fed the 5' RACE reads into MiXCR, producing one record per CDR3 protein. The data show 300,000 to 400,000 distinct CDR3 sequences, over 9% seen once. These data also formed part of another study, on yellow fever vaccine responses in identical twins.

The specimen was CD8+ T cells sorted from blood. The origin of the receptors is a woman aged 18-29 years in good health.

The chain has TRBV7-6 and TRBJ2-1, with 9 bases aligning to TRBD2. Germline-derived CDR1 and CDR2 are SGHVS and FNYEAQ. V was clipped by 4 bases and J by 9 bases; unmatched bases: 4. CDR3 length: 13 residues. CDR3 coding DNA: TGTGCCAGCAGCTCTGTAGCGGGAGCTGAGCAGTTCTTC. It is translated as CASSSVAGAEQFF.

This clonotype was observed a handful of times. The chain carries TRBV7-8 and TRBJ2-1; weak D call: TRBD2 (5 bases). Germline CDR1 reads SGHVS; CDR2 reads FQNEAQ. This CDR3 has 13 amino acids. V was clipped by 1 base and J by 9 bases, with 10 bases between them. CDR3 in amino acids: CASSLGAGREQFF. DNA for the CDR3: TGTGCCAGCAGCTTAGGGGCGGGCCGTGAGCAGTTCTTC.

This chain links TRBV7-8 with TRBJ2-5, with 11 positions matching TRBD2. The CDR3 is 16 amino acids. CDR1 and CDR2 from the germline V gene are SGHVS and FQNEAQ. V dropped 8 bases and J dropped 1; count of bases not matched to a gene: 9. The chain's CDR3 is CASRFSGGVFQETQYF. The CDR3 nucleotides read TGTGCCAGCCGATTTAGCGGGGGGGTATTCCAAGAGACCCAGTACTTC.

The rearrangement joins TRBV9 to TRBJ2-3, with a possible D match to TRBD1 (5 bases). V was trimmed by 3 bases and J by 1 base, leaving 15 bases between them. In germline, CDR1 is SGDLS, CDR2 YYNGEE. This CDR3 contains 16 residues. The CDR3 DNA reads TGTGCCAGCAGCGCTACCCACCAGGGTGGCACAGATACGCAGTATTTT. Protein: CASSATHQGGTDTQYF.

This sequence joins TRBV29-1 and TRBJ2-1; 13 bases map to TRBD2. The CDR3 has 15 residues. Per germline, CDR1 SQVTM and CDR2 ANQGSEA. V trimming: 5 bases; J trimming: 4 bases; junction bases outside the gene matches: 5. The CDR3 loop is CSVCWTSGRYNEQFF. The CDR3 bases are TGCAGCGTTTGTTGGACTAGCGGGAGATACAATGAGCAGTTCTTC.

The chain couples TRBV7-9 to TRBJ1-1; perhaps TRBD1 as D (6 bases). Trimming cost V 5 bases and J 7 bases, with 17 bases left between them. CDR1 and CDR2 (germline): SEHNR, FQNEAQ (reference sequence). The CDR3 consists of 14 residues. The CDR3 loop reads CASSAPGQPVEAFF. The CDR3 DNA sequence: TGTGCCAGCAGCGCTCCGGGACAACCTGTTGAAGCTTTCTTT.

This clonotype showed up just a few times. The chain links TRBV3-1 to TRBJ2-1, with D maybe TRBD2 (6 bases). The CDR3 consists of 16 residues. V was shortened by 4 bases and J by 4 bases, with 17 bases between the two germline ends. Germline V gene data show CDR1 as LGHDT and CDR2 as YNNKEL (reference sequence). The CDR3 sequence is CASSRTLASHYNEQFF. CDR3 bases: TGTGCCAGCAGCCGGACTCTAGCGTCCCATTACAATGAGCAGTTCTTC.

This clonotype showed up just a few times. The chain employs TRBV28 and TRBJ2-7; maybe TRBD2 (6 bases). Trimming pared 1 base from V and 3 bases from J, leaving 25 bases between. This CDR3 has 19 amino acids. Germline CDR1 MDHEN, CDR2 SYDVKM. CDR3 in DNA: TGTGCCAGCAGTTTATCTGTTGTTTCGGGGGAATCCCCTTTCTACGAGCAGTACGTC. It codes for CASSLSVVSGESPFYEQYV.

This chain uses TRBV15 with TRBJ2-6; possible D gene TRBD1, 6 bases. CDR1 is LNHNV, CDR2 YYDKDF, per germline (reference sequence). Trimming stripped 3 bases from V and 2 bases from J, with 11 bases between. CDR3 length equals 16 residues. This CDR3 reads CATSRDRGAGANVLTF. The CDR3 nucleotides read TGTGCCACCAGCAGGGACAGAGGAGCTGGGGCCAACGTCCTGACTTTC.

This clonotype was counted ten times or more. In DNA, the CDR3 is TGTGCCAGCAGTTTAGACGGGAGTAAGAATGAGCAGTTCTTC. This gives the protein CASSLDGSKNEQFF. This chain uses TRBV12-3 or TRBV12-4 with TRBJ2-1, with D perhaps matching TRBD2 (6 bases). Trimming shortened V by 1 base and J by 7 bases, and 11 bases separated the two germline ends. The CDR3 extends over 14 amino acids.

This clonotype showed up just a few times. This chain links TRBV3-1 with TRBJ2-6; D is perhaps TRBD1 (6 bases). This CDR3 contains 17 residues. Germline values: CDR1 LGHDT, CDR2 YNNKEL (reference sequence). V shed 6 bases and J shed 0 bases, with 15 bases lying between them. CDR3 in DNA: TGTGCCAGCAGACTCACTGGGACACTCTCTGGGGCCAACGTCCTGACTTTC. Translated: CASRLTGTLSGANVLTF.